This T cell receptor (beta chain) emerged from a study of radiation and T cells in renal cell carcinoma. Across the whole study: Nephrectomy followed 15 Gy stereotactic body radiation by 4 weeks. Study-level results: Top tumor clonotypes rose in blood 2 weeks post-radiation, then contracted.

Only in-frame clones appear in the TCRdb table, and some are missing; sequencing was by immunoSEQ multiplex PCR. The profile shows about 130,000 clones, approximately 80% of them singletons. The time point here: blood 2 weeks post-SBRT. Treatment given: 15 Gy SBRT to primary tumor, nephrectomy 4 weeks later. The tumor was a clear cell renal cell carcinoma. Note on this clone: What it binds is not known.

The CDR3 length is 14 residues. J lost 2 bases, V lost 4 bases, and 3 bases had no gene match. Germline V gene lookup returns CDR1 SNHLY and CDR2 FYNNEI. The receptor was derived from a woman in her sixties with renal cell carcinoma. This material consisted of blood, taken from a patient whose treatment included radiotherapy and nephrectomy. V usage is TRBV2 and J usage is TRBJ2-3, with 7 bases aligning to TRBD1. CDR3 loop: CASSVGQDTDTQYF. DNA for the CDR3: TGTGCCAGCAGTGTTGGACAGGACACAGATACGCAGTATTTT.